This TCR beta chain comes out of a study of metastatic and nonmetastatic thyroid tumors. On the study more broadly: Repertoire data that came from the blood and tumor or nodule tissue of malignant and benign thyroid patients were compared. Points from the study as a whole: Significantly higher TCR beta diversity was reportedly seen in malignant thyroid tumors than benign nodules, in blood and tumor.

This clone was seen at least ten times. What it recognizes is unknown. Nobody among the patients had been given any treatment before thyroid surgery. In the authors' methods: Using the CDR3 differences seen across clinicopathological groups, the authors built a distant-metastasis classifier for papillary thyroid cancer, which was meant to discriminate distant-metastatic patients. TCRdb re-clonotyped the PCR reads via MiXCR. The V and J calls follow TCRdb's processing rather than the paper's. The table includes approximately 79,000 clones, 8% to 9.5% detected once. Sequencing was carried out using blood. This TCR derives from a female donor with papillary thyroid cancer or a benign thyroid nodule (not recorded which). Some clones in this sample may be carry-over from other donors' samples.

CDR3 bases: TGCGCCAGCAGCTGGCTAGGGGGCGAGACCCAGTACTTC. Residues: CASSWLGGETQYF. This chain links TRBV4-1 with TRBJ2-5, with 7 bases identical to TRBD1. V lost 5 bases and J lost 5; bases outside the gene matches: 5. Germline CDR1 reads MGHRA; CDR2 reads YSYEKL. The CDR3 covers 13 residues.